A selection of T cell receptor beta chains follows, all from one sample in a study of T cell responses to AZD1222 COVID-19 vaccine. TCRdb keeps only in-frame clones here, not all; method: immunoSEQ multiplex PCR. This repertoire shows 150,000 to 200,000 clones, 92% found once; its top ten account for over 9.5%. The input for sequencing was peripheral blood, taken on day 0 of AZD1222 vaccination. The receptors here all came from an adult in good health. Each CDR3 is given with its conserved first and last residue. Each record gives: CDR3 length, V gene, J gene, clone size, D gene, CDR3 protein, CDR3 DNA. The D gene is left open where the match is weak. Size is omitted from some rows. Given values are once, few, many or a class for expanded clones.

cdr3_length: 13; v_call: TRBV29-1; j_call: TRBJ1-1; clone_size: NA; d_call: TRBD1; cdr3_aa: CSVEDAETGKTFF; cdr3_nt: TGCAGCGTTGAAGATGCAGAGACAGGGAAAACTTTCTTT
cdr3_length: 16; v_call: TRBV3-1/TRBV3-2; j_call: TRBJ1-1; clone_size: NA; d_call: NA; cdr3_aa: CASSQVGGTRRTEAFF; cdr3_nt: TGTGCCAGCAGCCAAGTAGGCGGGACAAGGCGCACTGAAGCTTTCTTT
cdr3_length: 16; v_call: TRBV19; j_call: TRBJ1-5; clone_size: NA; d_call: TRBD1; cdr3_aa: CASSKEQGRLNQPQHF; cdr3_nt: TGTGCCAGTAGTAAAGAACAGGGGCGCCTCAATCAGCCCCAGCATTTT
cdr3_length: 15; v_call: TRBV29-1; j_call: TRBJ1-3; clone_size: NA; d_call: NA; cdr3_aa: CSVVLRDGAGNTIYF; cdr3_nt: TGCAGCGTTGTCCTCCGGGACGGCGCTGGAAACACCATATATTTT
cdr3_length: 14; v_call: TRBV2; j_call: TRBJ1-5; clone_size: NA; d_call: NA; cdr3_aa: CASSTRGGNQPQHF; cdr3_nt: TGTGCCAGCAGTACCCGGGGCGGCAATCAGCCCCAGCATTTT
cdr3_length: 13; v_call: TRBV21-1; j_call: TRBJ2-6; clone_size: NA; d_call: NA; cdr3_aa: CARTGSGANVLTF; cdr3_nt: TGTGCCAGGACAGGGTCTGGGGCCAACGTCCTGACTTTC
cdr3_length: 14; v_call: TRBV27; j_call: TRBJ2-2; clone_size: NA; d_call: NA; cdr3_aa: CASSDYPITGELFF; cdr3_nt: TGTGCCAGCTCCGACTACCCCATCACCGGGGAGCTGTTTTTT
cdr3_length: 16; v_call: TRBV19; j_call: TRBJ1-1; clone_size: NA; d_call: TRBD1; cdr3_aa: CASSSMGQPRDTEAFF; cdr3_nt: TGTGCCAGTAGTTCCATGGGACAGCCTAGAGACACTGAAGCTTTCTTT
cdr3_length: 13; v_call: TRBV11-3; j_call: TRBJ1-1; clone_size: once; d_call: NA; cdr3_aa: CASSLGPNTEAFF; cdr3_nt: TGTGCCAGCAGCTTGGGACCGAACACTGAAGCTTTCTTT
cdr3_length: 15; v_call: TRBV7-2; j_call: TRBJ2-7; clone_size: NA; d_call: NA; cdr3_aa: CASSLVGGQGYEQYF; cdr3_nt: TGTGCCAGCAGCTTAGTTGGGGGACAAGGCTACGAGCAGTACTTC
cdr3_length: 14; v_call: TRBV3-1/TRBV3-2; j_call: TRBJ1-4; clone_size: NA; d_call: TRBD1; cdr3_aa: CASRGTGEGEKLFF; cdr3_nt: TGTGCCAGCAGGGGAACAGGGGAAGGTGAAAAACTGTTTTTT
cdr3_length: 11; v_call: TRBV19; j_call: TRBJ2-1; clone_size: NA; d_call: NA; cdr3_aa: CASREGSEQFF; cdr3_nt: TGTGCCAGTAGAGAGGGTAGTGAGCAGTTCTTC
cdr3_length: 16; v_call: TRBV6-5; j_call: TRBJ2-4; clone_size: NA; d_call: NA; cdr3_aa: CASSYSSRTRTNIQYF; cdr3_nt: TGTGCCAGCAGTTACTCGTCTAGGACCAGAACGAACATTCAGTACTTC
cdr3_length: 15; v_call: TRBV27; j_call: TRBJ1-3; clone_size: NA; d_call: TRBD1; cdr3_aa: CASSSYRGRGNTIYF; cdr3_nt: TGTGCCAGCAGTTCCTACAGGGGGCGAGGAAACACCATATATTTT
cdr3_length: 15; v_call: TRBV2; j_call: TRBJ1-1; clone_size: NA; d_call: NA; cdr3_aa: CASSPRAGMNTEAFF; cdr3_nt: TGTGCCAGCAGTCCCCGGGCTGGCATGAACACTGAAGCTTTCTTT
cdr3_length: 15; v_call: TRBV6-4; j_call: TRBJ1-1; clone_size: NA; d_call: NA; cdr3_aa: CASSDTQGYNTEAFF; cdr3_nt: TGTGCCAGCAGTGACACACAGGGATACAACACTGAAGCTTTCTTT